This T cell receptor (beta chain) derives from a study of blood T cell repertoires in COVID-19. This CDR3 contains 15 residues. CDR1 and CDR2 (germline): SGHRS, YFSETQ. The V end was cut by 0 bases, the J end by 0 bases, with 8 bases between. Per the study methods: Reference gene primer amplification yielded estimated nucleated cell counts. Sequencing used immunoSEQ multiplex PCR; TCRdb keeps in-frame clones, though not all of them. That table gives V, J and clone size, and the DNA gave D and trimming. The profile shows about 140,000 clones, over 70% of them singletons. The receptor's source is a woman aged 55-75 years with acute or convalescent COVID-19. Sequencing was done on a sample of peripheral blood. The chain employs TRBV5-1 and TRBJ2-3; D not resolved. CDR3 DNA sequence: TGCGCCAGCAGCTTGGCTTCTACTAGCACAGATACGCAGTATTTT. The encoded protein is CASSLASTSTDTQYF.